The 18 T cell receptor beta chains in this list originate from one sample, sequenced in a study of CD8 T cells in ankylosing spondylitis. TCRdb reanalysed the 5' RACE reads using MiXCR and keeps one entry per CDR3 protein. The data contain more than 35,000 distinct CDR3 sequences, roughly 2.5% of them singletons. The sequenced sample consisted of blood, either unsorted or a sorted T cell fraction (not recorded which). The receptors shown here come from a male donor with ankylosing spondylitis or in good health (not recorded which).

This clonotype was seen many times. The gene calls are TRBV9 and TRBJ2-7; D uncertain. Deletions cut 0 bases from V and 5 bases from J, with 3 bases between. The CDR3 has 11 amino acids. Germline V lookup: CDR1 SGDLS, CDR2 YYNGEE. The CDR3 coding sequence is TGTGCCAGCAGCGTAGCCCACGAGCAGTACTTC. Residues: CASSVAHEQYF. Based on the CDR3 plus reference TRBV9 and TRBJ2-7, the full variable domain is DSGVTQTPKHLITATGQRVTLRCSPRSGDLSVYWYQQSLDQGLQFLIQYYNGEERAKGNILERFSAQQFPDLHSELNLSSLELGDSALYFCASSVAHEQYFGPGTRLTVT.

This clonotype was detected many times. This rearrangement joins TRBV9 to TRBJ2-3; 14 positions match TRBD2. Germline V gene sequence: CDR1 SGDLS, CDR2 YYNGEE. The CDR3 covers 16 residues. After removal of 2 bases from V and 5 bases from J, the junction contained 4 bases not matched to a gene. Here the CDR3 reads CASSVGLAGAEDTQYF. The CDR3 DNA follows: TGTGCCAGCAGCGTGGGACTAGCGGGAGCGGAAGATACGCAGTATTTT.

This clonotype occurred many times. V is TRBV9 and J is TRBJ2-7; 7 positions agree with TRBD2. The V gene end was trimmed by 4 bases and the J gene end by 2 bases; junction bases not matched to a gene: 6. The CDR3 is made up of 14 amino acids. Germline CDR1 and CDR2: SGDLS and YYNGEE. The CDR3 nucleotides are TGTGCCAGCAGCCCAACTAGCGCTACCTACGAGCAGTACTTC. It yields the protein CASSPTSATYEQYF.

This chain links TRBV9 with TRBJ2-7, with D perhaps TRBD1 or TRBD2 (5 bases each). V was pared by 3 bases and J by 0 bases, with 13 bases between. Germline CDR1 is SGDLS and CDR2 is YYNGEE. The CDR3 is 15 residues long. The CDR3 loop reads CASSAGTSPSYEQYF. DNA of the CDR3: TGTGCCAGCAGCGCGGGGACCTCTCCCTCCTACGAGCAGTACTTC.

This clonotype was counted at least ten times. The CDR3 protein is CASSRRTSEITDTQYF. In DNA, the CDR3 is TGTGCCAGCAGCAGACGAACTAGCGAGATCACAGATACGCAGTATTTT. V is TRBV9 and J is TRBJ2-3, with 7 bases matching TRBD2. CDR3 length: 16 residues. The V gene's germline CDR1 is SGDLS and CDR2 YYNGEE. With 4 bases clipped from V and 2 bases from J, the junction kept 10 bases outside the gene matches.

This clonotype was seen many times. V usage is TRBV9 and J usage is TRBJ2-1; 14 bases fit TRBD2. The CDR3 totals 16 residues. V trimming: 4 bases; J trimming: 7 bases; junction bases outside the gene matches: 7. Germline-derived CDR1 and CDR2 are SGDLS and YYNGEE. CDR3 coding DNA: TGTGCCAGCAGCATGACTAGCGGGAGGGGTTGGAATGAGCAGTTCTTC. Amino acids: CASSMTSGRGWNEQFF.

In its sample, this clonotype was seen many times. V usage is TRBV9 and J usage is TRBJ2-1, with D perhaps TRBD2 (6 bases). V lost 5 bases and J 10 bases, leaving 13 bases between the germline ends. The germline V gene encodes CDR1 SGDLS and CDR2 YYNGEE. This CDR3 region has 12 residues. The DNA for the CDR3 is TGTGCCAGCAGGGACGCGGAGGGAGAGCAGTTCTTC. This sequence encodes CASRDAEGEQFF.

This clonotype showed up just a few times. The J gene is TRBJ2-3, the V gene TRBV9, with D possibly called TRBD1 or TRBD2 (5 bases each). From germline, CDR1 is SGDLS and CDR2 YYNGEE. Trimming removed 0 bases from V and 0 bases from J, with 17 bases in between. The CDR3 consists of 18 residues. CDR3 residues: CASSVATRGRTSTDTQYF. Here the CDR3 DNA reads TGTGCCAGCAGCGTAGCTACGAGGGGACGCACTAGCACAGATACGCAGTATTTT. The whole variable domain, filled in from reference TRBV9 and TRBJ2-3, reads DSGVTQTPKHLITATGQRVTLRCSPRSGDLSVYWYQQSLDQGLQFLIQYYNGEERAKGNILERFSAQQFPDLHSELNLSSLELGDSALYFCASSVATRGRTSTDTQYFGPGTRLTVL.

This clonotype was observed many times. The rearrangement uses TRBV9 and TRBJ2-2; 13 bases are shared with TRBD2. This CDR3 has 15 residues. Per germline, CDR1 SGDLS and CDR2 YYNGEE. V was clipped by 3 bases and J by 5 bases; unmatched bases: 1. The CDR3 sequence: CASSGTSGRTGELFF. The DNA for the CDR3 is TGTGCCAGCAGCGGGACTAGCGGGAGAACCGGGGAGCTGTTTTTT.

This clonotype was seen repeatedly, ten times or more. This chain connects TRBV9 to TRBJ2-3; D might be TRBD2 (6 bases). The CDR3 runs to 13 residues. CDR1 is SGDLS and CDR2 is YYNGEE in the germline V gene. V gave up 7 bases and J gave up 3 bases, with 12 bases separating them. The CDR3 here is CASGGAGTDTQYF. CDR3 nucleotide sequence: TGTGCCAGCGGAGGGGCAGGGACAGATACGCAGTATTTT. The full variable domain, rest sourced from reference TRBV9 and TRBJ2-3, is DSGVTQTPKHLITATGQRVTLRCSPRSGDLSVYWYQQSLDQGLQFLIQYYNGEERAKGNILERFSAQQFPDLHSELNLSSLELGDSALYFCASGGAGTDTQYFGPGTRLTVL.

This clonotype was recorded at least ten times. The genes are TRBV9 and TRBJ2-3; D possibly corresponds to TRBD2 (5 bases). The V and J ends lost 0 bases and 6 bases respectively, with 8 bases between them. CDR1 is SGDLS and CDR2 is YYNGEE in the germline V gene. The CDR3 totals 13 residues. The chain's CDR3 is CASSVGGVDTQYF. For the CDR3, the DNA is TGTGCCAGCAGCGTAGGGGGAGTGGATACGCAGTATTTT.

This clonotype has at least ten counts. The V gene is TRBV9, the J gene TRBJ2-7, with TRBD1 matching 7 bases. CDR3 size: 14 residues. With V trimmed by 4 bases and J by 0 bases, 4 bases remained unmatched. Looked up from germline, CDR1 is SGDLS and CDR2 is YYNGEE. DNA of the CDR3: TGTGCCAGCAGCCCGACAGGGAGCTCCTACGAGCAGTACTTC. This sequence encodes CASSPTGSSYEQYF.

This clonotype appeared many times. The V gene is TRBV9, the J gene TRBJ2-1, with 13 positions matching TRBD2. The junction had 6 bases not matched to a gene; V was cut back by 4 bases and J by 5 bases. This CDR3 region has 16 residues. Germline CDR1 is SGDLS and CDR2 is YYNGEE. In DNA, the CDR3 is TGTGCCAGCAGCCTTGGGACTAGCGGGACACACAATGAGCAGTTCTTC. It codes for CASSLGTSGTHNEQFF.

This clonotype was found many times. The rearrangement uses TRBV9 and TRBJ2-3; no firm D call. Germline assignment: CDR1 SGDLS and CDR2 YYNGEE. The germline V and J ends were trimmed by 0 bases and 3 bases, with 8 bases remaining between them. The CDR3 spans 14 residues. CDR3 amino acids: CASSVGQFTDTQYF. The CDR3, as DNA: TGTGCCAGCAGCGTAGGGCAGTTTACAGATACGCAGTATTTT.

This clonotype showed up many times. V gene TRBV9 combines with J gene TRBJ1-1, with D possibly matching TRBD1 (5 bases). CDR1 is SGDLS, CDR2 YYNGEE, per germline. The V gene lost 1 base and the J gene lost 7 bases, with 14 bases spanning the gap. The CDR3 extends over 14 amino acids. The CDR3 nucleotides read TGTGCCAGCAGCGTATCAGACAGTAGACGTGAAGCTTTCTTT. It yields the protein CASSVSDSRREAFF.

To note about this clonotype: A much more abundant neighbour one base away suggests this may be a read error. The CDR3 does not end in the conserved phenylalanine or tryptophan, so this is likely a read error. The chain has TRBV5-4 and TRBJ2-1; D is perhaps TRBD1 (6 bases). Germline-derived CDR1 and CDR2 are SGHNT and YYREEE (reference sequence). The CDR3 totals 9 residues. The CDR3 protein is CGGQNEQFL. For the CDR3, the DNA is TGTGGGGGACAAAATGAGCAGTTCCTC.

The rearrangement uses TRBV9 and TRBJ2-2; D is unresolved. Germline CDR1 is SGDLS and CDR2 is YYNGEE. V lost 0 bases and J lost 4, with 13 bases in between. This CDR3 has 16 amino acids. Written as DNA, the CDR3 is TGTGCCAGCAGCGTAGTCCCGGCCTCGGGCACCGGGGAGCTGTTTTTT. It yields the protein CASSVVPASGTGELFF.

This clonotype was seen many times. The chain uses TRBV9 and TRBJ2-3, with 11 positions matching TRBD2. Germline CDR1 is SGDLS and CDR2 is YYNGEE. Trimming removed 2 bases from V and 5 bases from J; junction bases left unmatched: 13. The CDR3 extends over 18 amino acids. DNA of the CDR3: TGTGCCAGCAGCGTCGGCCTAGCGGGAGGCCACGGGGAAGATACGCAGTATTTT. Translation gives CASSVGLAGGHGEDTQYF.